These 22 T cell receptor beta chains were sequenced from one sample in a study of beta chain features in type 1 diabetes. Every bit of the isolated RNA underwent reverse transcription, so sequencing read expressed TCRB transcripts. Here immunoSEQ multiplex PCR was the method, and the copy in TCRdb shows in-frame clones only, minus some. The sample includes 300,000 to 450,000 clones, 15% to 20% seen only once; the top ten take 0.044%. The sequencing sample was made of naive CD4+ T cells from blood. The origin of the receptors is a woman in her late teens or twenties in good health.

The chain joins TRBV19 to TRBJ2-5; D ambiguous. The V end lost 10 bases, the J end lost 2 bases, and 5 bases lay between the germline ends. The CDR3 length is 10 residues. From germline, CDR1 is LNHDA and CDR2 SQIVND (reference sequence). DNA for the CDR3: TGTGCCACCTTGCAAGAGACCCAGTACTTC. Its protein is CATLQETQYF.

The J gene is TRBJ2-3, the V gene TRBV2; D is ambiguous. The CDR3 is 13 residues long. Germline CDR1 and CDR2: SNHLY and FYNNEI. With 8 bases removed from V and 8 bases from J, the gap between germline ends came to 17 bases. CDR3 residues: CASGPISSGTQYF. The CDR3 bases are TGTGCCAGCGGTCCTATATCTTCTGGTACGCAGTATTTT.

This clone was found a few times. CDR3 loop: CASSAETGRAYGYTF. The DNA for the CDR3 is TGTGCCAGCAGCGCCGAGACAGGGCGGGCGTATGGCTACACCTTC. V is TRBV7-2 and J is TRBJ1-2; 7 nucleotides match TRBD1. The CDR3 length is 15 residues. Germline trimming cut 5 bases from V and 5 bases from J; bases unmatched to any gene: 11. Germline CDR1 reads SGHTA; CDR2 reads FQGNSA.

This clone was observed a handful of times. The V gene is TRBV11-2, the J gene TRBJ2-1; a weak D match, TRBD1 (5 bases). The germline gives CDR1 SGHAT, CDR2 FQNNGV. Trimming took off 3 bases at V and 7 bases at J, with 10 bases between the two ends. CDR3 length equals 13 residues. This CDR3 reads CASSFSGINEQFF. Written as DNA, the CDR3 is TGTGCCAGCAGCTTTTCAGGGATTAATGAGCAGTTCTTC.

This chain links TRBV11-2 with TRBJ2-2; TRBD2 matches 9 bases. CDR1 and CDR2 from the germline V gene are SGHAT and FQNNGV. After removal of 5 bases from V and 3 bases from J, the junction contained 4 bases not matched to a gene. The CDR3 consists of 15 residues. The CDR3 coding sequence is TGTGCCAGCAGCGGACGGACTAGCGACACCGGGGAGCTGTTTTTT. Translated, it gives CASSGRTSDTGELFF. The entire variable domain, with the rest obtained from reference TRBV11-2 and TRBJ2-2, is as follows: EAGVAQSPRYKIIEKRQSVAFWCNPISGHATLYWYQQILGQGPKLLIQFQNNGVVDDSQLPKDRFSAERLKGVDSTLKIQPAKLEDSAVYLCASSGRTSDTGELFFGEGSRLTVL.

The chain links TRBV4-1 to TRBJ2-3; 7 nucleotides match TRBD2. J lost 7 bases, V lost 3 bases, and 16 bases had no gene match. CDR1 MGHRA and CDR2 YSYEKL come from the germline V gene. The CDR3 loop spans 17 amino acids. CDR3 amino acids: CASSQATSGAPRHTQYF. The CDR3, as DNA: TGCGCCAGCAGCCAGGCTACCAGCGGGGCCCCGAGGCATACGCAGTATTTT.

CDR3 nucleotide sequence: TGCGCCAGCAGCCAAGAAAGGTCGAGAAGCGGAAACATTCAGTACTTC. Translated: CASSQERSRSGNIQYF. The chain uses TRBV4-1 and TRBJ2-4; perhaps TRBD2 as D (5 bases). V was cut by 0 bases and J by 6 bases, with 15 bases left in between. The CDR3 sequence is 16 residues long. Germline V gene sequence: CDR1 MGHRA, CDR2 YSYEKL.

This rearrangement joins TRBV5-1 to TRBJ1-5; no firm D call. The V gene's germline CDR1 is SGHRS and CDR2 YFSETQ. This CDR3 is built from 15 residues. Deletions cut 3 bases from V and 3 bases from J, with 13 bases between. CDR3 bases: TGCGCCAGCAGCTGGGGAGTCGGATCCAATCAGCCCCAGCATTTT. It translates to CASSWGVGSNQPQHF.

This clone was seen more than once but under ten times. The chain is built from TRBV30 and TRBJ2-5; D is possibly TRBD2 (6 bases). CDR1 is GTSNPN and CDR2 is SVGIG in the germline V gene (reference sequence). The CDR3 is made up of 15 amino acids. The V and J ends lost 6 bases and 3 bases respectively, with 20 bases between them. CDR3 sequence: CACSVAGRLKETQYF. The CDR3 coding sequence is TGTGCCTGTTCGGTGGCGGGGCGCCTTAAAGAGACCCAGTACTTC. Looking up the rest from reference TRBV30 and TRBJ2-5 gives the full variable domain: SQTIHQWPATLVQPVGSPLSLECTVEGTSNPNLYWYRQAAGRGLQLLFYSVGIGQISSEVPQNLSASRPQDRQFILSSKKLLLSDSGFYLCACSVAGRLKETQYFGPGTRLLVL.

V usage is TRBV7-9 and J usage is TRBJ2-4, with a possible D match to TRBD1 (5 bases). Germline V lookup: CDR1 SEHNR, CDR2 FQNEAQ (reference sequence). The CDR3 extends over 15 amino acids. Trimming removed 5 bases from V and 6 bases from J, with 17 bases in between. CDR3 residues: CASSLQPGQLNIQYF. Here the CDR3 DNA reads TGTGCCAGCAGCCTCCAACCAGGGCAGTTAAACATTCAGTACTTC.

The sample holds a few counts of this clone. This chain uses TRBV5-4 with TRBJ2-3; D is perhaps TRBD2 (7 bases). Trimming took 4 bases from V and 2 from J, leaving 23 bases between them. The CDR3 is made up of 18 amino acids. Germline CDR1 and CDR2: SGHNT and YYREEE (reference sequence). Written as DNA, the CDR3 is TGTGCCAGCAGCGGGGGGGGCGGCCGCGCCGATCTCACAGATACGCAGTATTTT. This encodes CASSGGGGRADLTDTQYF. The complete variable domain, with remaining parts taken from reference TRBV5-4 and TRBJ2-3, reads ETGVTQSPTHLIKTRGQQVTLRCSSQSGHNTVSWYQQALGQGPQFIFQYYREEENGRGNFPPRFSGLQFPNYSSELNVNALELDDSALYLCASSGGGGRADLTDTQYFGPGTRLTVL.

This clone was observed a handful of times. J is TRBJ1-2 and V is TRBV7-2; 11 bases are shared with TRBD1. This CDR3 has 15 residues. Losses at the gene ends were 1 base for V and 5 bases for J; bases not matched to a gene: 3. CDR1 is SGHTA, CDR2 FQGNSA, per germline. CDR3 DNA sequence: TGTGCCAGCAGCTTAGTCGGACAGGGGGCTTATGGCTACACCTTC. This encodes CASSLVGQGAYGYTF.

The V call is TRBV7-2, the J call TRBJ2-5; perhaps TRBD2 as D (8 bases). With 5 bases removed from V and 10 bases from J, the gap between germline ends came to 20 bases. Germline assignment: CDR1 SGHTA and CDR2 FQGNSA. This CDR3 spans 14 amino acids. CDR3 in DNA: TGTGCCAGCAGCCCAGGGGGGACTAGGAAGGACCAGTACTTC. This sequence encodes CASSPGGTRKDQYF.

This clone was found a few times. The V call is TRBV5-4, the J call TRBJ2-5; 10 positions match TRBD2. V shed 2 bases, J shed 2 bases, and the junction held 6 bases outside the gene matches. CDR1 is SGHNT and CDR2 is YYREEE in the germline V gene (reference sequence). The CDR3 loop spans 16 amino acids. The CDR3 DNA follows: TGTGCCAGCAGCTTCTCAGCGGGAGGGCGTCAAGAGACCCAGTACTTC. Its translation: CASSFSAGGRQETQYF.

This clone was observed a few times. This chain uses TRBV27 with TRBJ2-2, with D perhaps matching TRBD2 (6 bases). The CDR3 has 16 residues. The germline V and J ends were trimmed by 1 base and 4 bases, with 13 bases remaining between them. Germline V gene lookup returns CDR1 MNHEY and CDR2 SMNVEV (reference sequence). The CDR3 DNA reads TGTGCCAGCAGTTTATTTCGAAAGCGGGTCACCGGGGAGCTGTTTTTT. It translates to CASSLFRKRVTGELFF.

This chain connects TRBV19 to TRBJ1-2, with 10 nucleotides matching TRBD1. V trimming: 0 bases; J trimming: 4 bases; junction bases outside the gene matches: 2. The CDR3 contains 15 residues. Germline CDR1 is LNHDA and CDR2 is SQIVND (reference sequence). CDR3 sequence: CASSIDGTGVYGYTF. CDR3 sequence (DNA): TGTGCCAGTAGTATAGATGGGACAGGGGTCTATGGCTACACCTTC.

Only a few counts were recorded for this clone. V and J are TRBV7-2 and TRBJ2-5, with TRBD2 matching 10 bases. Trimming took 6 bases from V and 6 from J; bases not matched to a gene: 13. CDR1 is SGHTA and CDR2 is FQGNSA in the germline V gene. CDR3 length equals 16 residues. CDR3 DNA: TGTGCCAGCAGAGAAGCCCTAGCGGGGGCTCGGAAGACCCAGTACTTC. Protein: CASREALAGARKTQYF.

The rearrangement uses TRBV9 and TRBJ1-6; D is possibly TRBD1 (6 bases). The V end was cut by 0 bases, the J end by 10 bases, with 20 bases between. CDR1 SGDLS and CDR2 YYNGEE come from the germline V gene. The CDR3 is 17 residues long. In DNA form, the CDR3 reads TGTGCCAGCAGCGTAGCTACGGGACAATACCCAGGGTCACCCCTCCACTTT. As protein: CASSVATGQYPGSPLHF. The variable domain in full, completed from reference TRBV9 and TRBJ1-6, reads DSGVTQTPKHLITATGQRVTLRCSPRSGDLSVYWYQQSLDQGLQFLIQYYNGEERAKGNILERFSAQQFPDLHSELNLSSLELGDSALYFCASSVATGQYPGSPLHFGNGTRLTVT.

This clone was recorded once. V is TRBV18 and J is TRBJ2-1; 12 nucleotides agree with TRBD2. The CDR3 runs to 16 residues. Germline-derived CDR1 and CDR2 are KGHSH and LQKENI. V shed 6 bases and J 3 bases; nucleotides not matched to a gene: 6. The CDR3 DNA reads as TGTGCCAGCTCGCCCCTAGCGGGGGGGCTCTACAATGAGCAGTTCTTC. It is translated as CASSPLAGGLYNEQFF.

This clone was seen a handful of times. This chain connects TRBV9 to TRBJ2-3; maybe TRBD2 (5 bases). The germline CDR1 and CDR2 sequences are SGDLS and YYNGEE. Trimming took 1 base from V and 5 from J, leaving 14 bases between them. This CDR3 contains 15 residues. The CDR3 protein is CASSVQGLPLDTQYF. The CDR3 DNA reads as TGTGCCAGCAGCGTACAAGGACTCCCCCTAGATACGCAGTATTTT.

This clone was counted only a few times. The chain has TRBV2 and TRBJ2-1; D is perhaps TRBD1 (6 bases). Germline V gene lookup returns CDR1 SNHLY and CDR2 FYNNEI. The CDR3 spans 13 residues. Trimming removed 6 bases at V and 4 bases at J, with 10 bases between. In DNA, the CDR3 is TGTGCCAGCAGGACAGGTTTGTACAATGAGCAGTTCTTC. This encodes CASRTGLYNEQFF.

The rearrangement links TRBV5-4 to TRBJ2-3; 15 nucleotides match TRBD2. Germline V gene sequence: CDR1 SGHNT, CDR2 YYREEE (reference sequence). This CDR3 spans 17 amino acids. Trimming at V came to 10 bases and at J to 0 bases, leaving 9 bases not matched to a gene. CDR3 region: CAYGRTSGGGSTDTQYF. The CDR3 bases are TGTGCCTACGGGAGGACTAGCGGGGGGGGTAGCACAGATACGCAGTATTTT.